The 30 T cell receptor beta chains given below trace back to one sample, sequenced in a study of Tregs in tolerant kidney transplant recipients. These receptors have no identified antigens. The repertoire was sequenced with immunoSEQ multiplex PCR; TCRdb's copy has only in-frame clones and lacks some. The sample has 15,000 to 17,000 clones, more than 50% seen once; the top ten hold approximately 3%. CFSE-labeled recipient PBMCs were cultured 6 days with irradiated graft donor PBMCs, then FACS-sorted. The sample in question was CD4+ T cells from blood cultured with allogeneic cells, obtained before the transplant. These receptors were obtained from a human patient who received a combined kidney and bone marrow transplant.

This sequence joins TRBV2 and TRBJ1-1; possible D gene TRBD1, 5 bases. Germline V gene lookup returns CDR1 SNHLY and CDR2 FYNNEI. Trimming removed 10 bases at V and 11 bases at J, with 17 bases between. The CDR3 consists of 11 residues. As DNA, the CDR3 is TGTGCCACTATCGGAGGGGTTGGCGCTTTCTTT. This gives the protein CATIGGVGAFF.

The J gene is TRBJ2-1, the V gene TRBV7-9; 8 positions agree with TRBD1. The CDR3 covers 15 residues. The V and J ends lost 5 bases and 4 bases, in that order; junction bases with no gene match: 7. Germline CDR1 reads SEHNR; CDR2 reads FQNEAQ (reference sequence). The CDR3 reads CASSPGDRIYNEQFF. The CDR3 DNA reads TGTGCCAGCAGCCCGGGGGACAGGATTTACAATGAGCAGTTCTTC.

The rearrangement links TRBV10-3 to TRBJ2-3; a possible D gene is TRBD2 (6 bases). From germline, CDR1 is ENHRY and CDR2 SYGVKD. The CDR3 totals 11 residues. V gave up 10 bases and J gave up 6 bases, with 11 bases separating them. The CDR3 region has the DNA TGTGCCACGGAGGGTTGGGATACGCAGTATTTT. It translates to CATEGWDTQYF.

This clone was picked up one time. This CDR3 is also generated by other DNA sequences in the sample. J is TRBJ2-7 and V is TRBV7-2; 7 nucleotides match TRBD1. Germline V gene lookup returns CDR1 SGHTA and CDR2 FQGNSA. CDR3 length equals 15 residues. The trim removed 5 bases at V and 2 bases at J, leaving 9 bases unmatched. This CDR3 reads CASSLVVGGPYEQYF. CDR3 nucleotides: TGTGCCAGCAGCCTAGTTGTAGGGGGCCCCTACGAGCAGTACTTC.

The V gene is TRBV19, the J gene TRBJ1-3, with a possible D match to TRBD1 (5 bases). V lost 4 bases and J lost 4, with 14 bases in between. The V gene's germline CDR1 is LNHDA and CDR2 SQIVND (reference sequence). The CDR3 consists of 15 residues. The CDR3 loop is CASSTAGEVGNTIYF. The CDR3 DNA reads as TGTGCCAGTAGTACGGCGGGGGAAGTCGGAAACACCATATATTTT.

CDR3 DNA sequence: TGTGCCAGCAGACCTACAGGGGGGGCCTATGGCTACACCTTC. Translating gives CASRPTGGAYGYTF. The rearrangement links TRBV28 to TRBJ1-2; TRBD1 matches 8 bases. From germline, CDR1 is MDHEN and CDR2 SYDVKM. The ends lost 6 bases at V and 4 bases at J; junction bases unmatched: 7. The CDR3 extends over 14 amino acids.

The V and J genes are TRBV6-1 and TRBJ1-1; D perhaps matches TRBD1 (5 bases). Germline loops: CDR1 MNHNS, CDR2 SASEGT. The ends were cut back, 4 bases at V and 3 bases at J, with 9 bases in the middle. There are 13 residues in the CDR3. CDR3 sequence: CASSVRGDTEAFF. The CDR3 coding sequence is TGTGCCAGCAGTGTTCGGGGGGACACTGAAGCTTTCTTT.

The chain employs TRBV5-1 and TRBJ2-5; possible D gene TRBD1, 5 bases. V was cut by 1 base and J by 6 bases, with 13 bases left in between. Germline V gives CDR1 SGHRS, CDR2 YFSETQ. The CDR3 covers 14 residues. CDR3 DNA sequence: TGCGCCAGCAGCTTGTTCGACAGTCGTCAGACCCAGTACTTC. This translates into CASSLFDSRQTQYF.

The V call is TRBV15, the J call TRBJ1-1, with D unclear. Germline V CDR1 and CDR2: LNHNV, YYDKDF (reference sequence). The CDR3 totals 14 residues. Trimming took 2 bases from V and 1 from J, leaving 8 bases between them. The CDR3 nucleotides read TGTGCCACCAGCAGACAGGTTGCGAACACTGAAGCTTTCTTT. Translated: CATSRQVANTEAFF. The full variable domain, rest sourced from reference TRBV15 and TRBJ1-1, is DAMVIQNPRYQVTQFGKPVTLSCSQTLNHNVMYWYQQKSSQAPKLLFHYYDKDFNNEADTPDNFQSRRPNTSFCFLDIRSPGLGDTAMYLCATSRQVANTEAFFGQGTRLTVV.

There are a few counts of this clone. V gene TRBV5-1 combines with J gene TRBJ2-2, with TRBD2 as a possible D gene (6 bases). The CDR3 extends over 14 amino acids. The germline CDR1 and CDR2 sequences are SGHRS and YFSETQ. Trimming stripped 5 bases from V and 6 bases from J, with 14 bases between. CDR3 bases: TGCGCCAGCAGTCAGGACTATGAGGCCGGGGAGCTGTTTTTT. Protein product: CASSQDYEAGELFF.

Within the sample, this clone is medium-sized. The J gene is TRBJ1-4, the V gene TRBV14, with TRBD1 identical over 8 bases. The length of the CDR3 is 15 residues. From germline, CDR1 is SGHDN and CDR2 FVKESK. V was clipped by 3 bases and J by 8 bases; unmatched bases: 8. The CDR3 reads CASSHWTGKREKLFF. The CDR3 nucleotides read TGTGCCAGCAGCCACTGGACAGGGAAGAGGGAAAAACTGTTTTTT.

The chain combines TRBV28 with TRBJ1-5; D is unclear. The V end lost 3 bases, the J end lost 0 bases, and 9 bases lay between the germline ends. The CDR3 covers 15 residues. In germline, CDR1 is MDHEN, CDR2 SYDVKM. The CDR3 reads CASSFPTDSNQPQHF. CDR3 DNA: TGTGCCAGCAGTTTTCCCACAGATAGCAATCAGCCCCAGCATTTT.

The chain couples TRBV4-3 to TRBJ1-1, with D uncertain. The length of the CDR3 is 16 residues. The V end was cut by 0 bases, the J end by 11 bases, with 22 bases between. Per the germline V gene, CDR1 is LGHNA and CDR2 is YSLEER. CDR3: CASSQDWRRGGRAAFF. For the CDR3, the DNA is TGCGCCAGCAGCCAAGATTGGCGAAGAGGAGGGAGGGCGGCTTTCTTT.

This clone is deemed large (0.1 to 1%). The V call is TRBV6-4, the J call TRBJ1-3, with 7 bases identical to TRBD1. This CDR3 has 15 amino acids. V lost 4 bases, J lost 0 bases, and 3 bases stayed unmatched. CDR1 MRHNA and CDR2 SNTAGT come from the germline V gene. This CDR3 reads CASSADRSSGNTIYF. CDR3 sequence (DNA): TGTGCCAGCAGTGCGGACAGGAGCTCTGGAAACACCATATATTTT.

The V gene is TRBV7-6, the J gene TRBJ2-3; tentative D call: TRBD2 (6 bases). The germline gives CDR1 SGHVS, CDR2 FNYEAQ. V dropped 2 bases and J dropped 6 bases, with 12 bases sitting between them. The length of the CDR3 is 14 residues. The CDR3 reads CASSLSDGGDTQYF. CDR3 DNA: TGTGCCAGCAGCTTAAGTGATGGGGGGGATACGCAGTATTTT.

The CDR3 nucleotides are TGCAGCGTTGAGCGGGGCCTCCCTTCGGGTGAGCAGTTCTTC. Amino acid sequence: CSVERGLPSGEQFF. The V and J genes are TRBV29-1 and TRBJ2-1, with a weak D call TRBD2 (6 bases). The CDR3 length is 14 residues. With 3 bases removed from V and 9 bases from J, the gap between germline ends came to 18 bases. The V gene's germline CDR1 is SQVTM and CDR2 ANQGSEA.

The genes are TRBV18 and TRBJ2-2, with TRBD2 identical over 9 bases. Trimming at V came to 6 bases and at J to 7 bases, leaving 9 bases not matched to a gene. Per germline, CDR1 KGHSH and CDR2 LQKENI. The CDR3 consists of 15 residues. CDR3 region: CASSWYSGSGGELFF. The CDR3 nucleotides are TGTGCCAGCTCGTGGTATAGCGGGAGCGGCGGGGAGCTGTTTTTT.

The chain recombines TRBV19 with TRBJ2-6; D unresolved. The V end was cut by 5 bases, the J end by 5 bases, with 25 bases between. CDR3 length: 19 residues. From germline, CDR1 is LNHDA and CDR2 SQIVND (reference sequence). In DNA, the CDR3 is TGTGCCAGTAGTCAGAGAAAGACAAATCACAAAAGTCGGGCCAACGTCCTGACTTTC. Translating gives CASSQRKTNHKSRANVLTF.

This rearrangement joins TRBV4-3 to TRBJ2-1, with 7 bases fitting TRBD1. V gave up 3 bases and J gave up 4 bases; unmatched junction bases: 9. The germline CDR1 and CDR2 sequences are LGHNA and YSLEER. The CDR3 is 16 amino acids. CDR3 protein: CASSQIPGQRYNEQFF. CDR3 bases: TGCGCCAGCAGCCAGATTCCGGGACAGCGGTACAATGAGCAGTTCTTC.

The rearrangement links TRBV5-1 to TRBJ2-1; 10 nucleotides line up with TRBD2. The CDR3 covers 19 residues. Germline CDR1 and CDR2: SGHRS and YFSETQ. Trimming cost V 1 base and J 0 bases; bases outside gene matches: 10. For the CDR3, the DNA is TGCGCCAGCAGCTTGAGTGGACTAGCGGATCCTAGCTCCTACAATGAGCAGTTCTTC. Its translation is CASSLSGLADPSSYNEQFF.

The CDR3 DNA sequence: TGTGCCAGCAGTTACGGGGACTTTAGCACAGATACGCAGTATTTT. Translated, it gives CASSYGDFSTDTQYF. The V and J genes are TRBV6-6 and TRBJ2-3; tentative D call: TRBD2 (6 bases). The CDR3 totals 15 residues. The germline V gene encodes CDR1 MNHNY and CDR2 SVGAGI (reference sequence). The V end was cut by 2 bases, the J end by 0 bases, with 9 bases between.

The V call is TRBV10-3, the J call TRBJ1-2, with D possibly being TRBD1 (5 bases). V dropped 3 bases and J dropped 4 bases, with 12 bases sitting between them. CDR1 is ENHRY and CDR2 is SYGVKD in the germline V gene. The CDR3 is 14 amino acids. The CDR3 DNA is TGTGCCATCAGTGACGGCGGACAAGGCTATGGCTACACCTTC. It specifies CAISDGGQGYGYTF.

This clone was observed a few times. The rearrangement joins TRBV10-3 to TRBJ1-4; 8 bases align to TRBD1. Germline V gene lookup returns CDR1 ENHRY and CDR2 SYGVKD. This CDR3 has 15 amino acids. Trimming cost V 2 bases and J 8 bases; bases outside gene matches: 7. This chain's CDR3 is CAISENGQGGEKLFF. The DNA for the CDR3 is TGTGCCATCAGTGAGAACGGACAGGGAGGAGAAAAACTGTTTTTT.

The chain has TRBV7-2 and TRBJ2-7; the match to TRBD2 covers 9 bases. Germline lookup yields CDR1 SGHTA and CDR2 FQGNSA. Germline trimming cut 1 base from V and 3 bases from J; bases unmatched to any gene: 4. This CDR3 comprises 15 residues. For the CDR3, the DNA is TGTGCCAGCAGCTTAGGAGGGACTAGCCTCTACGAGCAGTACTTC. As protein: CASSLGGTSLYEQYF.

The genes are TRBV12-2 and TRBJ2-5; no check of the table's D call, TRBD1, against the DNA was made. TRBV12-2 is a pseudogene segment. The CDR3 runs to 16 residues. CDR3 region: CASRLTPGTWGETQYF. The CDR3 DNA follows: TGTGCAAGTCGCTTAACACCCGGGACATGGGGGGAGACCCAGTACTTC.

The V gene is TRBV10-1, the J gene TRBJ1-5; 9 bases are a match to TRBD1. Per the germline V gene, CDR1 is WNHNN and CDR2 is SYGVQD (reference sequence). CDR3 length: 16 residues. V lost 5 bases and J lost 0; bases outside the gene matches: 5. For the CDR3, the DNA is TGCGCCAGCAGTCCCGGGACAGGGATTAGCAATCAGCCCCAGCATTTT. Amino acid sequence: CASSPGTGISNQPQHF.

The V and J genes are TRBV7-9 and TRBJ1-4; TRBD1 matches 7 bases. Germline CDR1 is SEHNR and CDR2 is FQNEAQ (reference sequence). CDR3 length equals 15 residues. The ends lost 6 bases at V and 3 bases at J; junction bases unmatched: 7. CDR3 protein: CASRTTGLPNEKLFF. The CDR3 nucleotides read TGTGCCAGCAGGACGACAGGGTTACCTAATGAAAAACTGTTTTTT.

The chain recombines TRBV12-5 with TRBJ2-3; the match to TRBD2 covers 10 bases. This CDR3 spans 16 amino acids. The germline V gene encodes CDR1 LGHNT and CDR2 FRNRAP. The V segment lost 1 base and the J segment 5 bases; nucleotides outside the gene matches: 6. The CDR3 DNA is TGTGCTAGTGGTTTGGGGCTAGCGGGAGTCTTAGATACGCAGTATTTT. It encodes CASGLGLAGVLDTQYF.

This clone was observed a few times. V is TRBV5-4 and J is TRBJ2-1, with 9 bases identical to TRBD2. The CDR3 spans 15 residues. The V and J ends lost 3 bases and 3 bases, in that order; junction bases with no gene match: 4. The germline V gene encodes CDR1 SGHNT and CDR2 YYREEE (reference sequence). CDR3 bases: TGTGCCAGCAGCTCAACTAGCGGGCTCTACAATGAGCAGTTCTTC. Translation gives CASSSTSGLYNEQFF.

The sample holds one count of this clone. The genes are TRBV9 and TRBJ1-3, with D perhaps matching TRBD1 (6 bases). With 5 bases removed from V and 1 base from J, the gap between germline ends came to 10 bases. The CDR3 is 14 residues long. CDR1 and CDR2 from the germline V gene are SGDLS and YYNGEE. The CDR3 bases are TGTGCCAGCAGTTACAGGGTGTCTGGAAACACCATATATTTT. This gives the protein CASSYRVSGNTIYF.